These 14 T cell receptor beta chains share one sample of origin, sequenced in a study of control samples from healthy donors and cancer patients. Some clones are missing from TCRdb's copy, which holds only in-frame ones; the method was immunoSEQ multiplex PCR. The sample carries 110,000 or so clones, around nine tenths recorded once. The material sequenced was blood. The source is a human donor in good health. The donor label of this sample is uncertain.

The chain carries TRBV5-1 and TRBJ1-6; D ambiguous. CDR3 length: 13 residues. Germline values: CDR1 SGHRS, CDR2 YFSETQ. Deletions cut 2 bases from V and 6 bases from J, with 6 bases between. This CDR3 reads CASSLQINSPLHF. As DNA, the CDR3 is TGCGCCAGCAGCTTACAGATTAATTCACCCCTCCACTTT.

The chain employs TRBV18 and TRBJ1-5, with D unresolved. The germline V and J ends were trimmed by 5 bases and 5 bases, with 22 bases remaining between them. In germline, CDR1 is KGHSH, CDR2 LQKENI. The CDR3 runs to 17 residues. The DNA for the CDR3 is TGTGCCAGCTCAGTCGATAGCGAGGGTATGAAACATCAGCCCCAGCATTTT. It yields the protein CASSVDSEGMKHQPQHF.

The chain couples TRBV2 to TRBJ2-2; D remains ambiguous. The CDR3 has 14 residues. Trimming cost V 4 bases and J 4 bases, with 10 bases left between them. The V gene's germline CDR1 is SNHLY and CDR2 FYNNEI. The CDR3 reads CASSGVWSTGELFF. DNA for the CDR3: TGTGCCAGCAGTGGGGTTTGGTCCACCGGGGAGCTGTTTTTT.

This clone appeared once. The chain has TRBV12-3 or TRBV12-4 and TRBJ2-3; TRBD2 might be the D (7 bases). Trimming pared 3 bases from V and 14 bases from J, leaving 18 bases between. The CDR3 runs 13 residues. Here the CDR3 reads CASSFSKGGPGYF. The CDR3 DNA sequence: TGTGCCAGCAGTTTTAGTAAGGGGGGGCCGGGGTATTTT.

V and J are TRBV11-2 and TRBJ2-2; possibly TRBD1 or TRBD2 for D (5 bases each). This CDR3 spans 16 amino acids. Germline V gives CDR1 SGHAT, CDR2 FQNNGV. V lost 5 bases to trimming and J lost 7 bases, with 20 bases between them. The CDR3 DNA is TGTGCCAGCAGCCCCGTCGTGAGGGGCCGAAGCGGGGAGCTGTTTTTT. Amino acids: CASSPVVRGRSGELFF.

The chain is built from TRBV2 and TRBJ1-6; D may be TRBD1 (5 bases). Between the trimmed V and J ends, which lost 2 bases and 3 bases, there was a span of 8 bases. The germline V gene has CDR1 SNHLY and CDR2 FYNNEI. The CDR3 runs to 15 residues. CDR3: CASSEPDSYNSPLHF. The CDR3 DNA reads TGTGCCAGCAGTGAACCCGACAGCTATAATTCACCCCTCCACTTT.

The rearrangement links TRBV28 to TRBJ2-6; TRBD2 might be the D (5 bases). The CDR3 spans 16 residues. In germline, CDR1 is MDHEN, CDR2 SYDVKM. Deletions cut 6 bases from V and 3 bases from J, with 15 bases between. CDR3 amino acids: CASSETAAGGANVLTF. The CDR3 nucleotides are TGTGCCAGCAGCGAAACAGCGGCGGGTGGGGCCAACGTCCTGACTTTC.

CDR3 bases: TGTGCCACCAGCAGAGATGGGGACCCCGAGGAGACCCAGTACTTC. Its protein product is CATSRDGDPEETQYF. The chain is built from TRBV15 and TRBJ2-5; tentatively, D is TRBD1 or TRBD2 (5 bases each). Germline V gene sequence: CDR1 LNHNV, CDR2 YYDKDF (reference sequence). The CDR3 runs 15 residues. The V gene lost 0 bases and the J gene lost 5 bases, with 13 bases spanning the gap.

The rearrangement joins TRBV28 to TRBJ1-5; D is unclear. V gave up 7 bases and J gave up 10 bases, with 29 bases separating them. Per the germline V gene, CDR1 is MDHEN and CDR2 is SYDVKM. The CDR3 is 17 amino acids. The CDR3 coding sequence is TGTGCCAGCACTAACCCCCCCCCGCGGTACGGAGATGGTCCCCAGCATTTT. Amino acids: CASTNPPPRYGDGPQHF.

The chain employs TRBV6-6 and TRBJ1-2; no firm D call. The V and J ends lost 5 bases and 6 bases respectively, with 7 bases between them. This CDR3 spans 11 amino acids. In germline, CDR1 is MNHNY, CDR2 SVGAGI (reference sequence). The CDR3 DNA follows: TGTGCCAGCAGTCCGACGGATGGCTACACCTTC. Translating gives CASSPTDGYTF.

The chain employs TRBV7-2 and TRBJ2-1; 11 bases map to TRBD2. This CDR3 comprises 18 residues. The germline gives CDR1 SGHTA, CDR2 FQGNSA. J lost 5 bases, V lost 1 base, and 10 bases had no gene match. The CDR3 DNA is TGTGCCAGCAGCTTAGTAGCGGGGGGGTTCGGCCGTAACAATGAGCAGTTCTTC. Residues: CASSLVAGGFGRNNEQFF. Variable domain in full (rest from reference TRBV7-2 and TRBJ2-1): GAGVSQSPSNKVTEKGKDVELRCDPISGHTALYWYRQSLGQGLEFLIYFQGNSAPDKSGLPSDRFSAERTGGSVSTLTIQRTQQEDSAVYLCASSLVAGGFGRNNEQFFGPGTRLTVL.

The genes are TRBV29-1 and TRBJ1-2; possibly TRBD1 for D (6 bases). With 7 bases removed from V and 8 bases from J, the gap between germline ends came to 20 bases. The CDR3 runs 13 residues. CDR1 and CDR2 (germline): SQVTM, ANQGSEA. CDR3 DNA: TGCAGCGACAGGGCGGGATTGGTAAAGGGCTACACCTTC. Translation: CSDRAGLVKGYTF.

The rearrangement joins TRBV5-1 to TRBJ2-3; no clear D gene. V gave up 4 bases and J gave up 2 bases, with 8 bases separating them. This CDR3 has 13 amino acids. Germline CDR1 reads SGHRS; CDR2 reads YFSETQ. The CDR3 spells CASSPWITDTQYF. DNA of the CDR3: TGCGCCAGCAGCCCGTGGATCACAGATACGCAGTATTTT.

The rearrangement joins TRBV9 to TRBJ1-2, with TRBD1 as a possible D gene (6 bases). This CDR3 is built from 15 residues. Germline loops: CDR1 SGDLS, CDR2 YYNGEE. V lost 6 bases and J lost 2, with 17 bases in between. The CDR3 sequence is CASTGELGGNYGYTF. DNA of the CDR3: TGTGCCAGCACGGGAGAACTAGGGGGAAACTATGGCTACACCTTC. Supplemented by reference TRBV9 and TRBJ1-2, the full variable domain reads DSGVTQTPKHLITATGQRVTLRCSPRSGDLSVYWYQQSLDQGLQFLIQYYNGEERAKGNILERFSAQQFPDLHSELNLSSLELGDSALYFCASTGELGGNYGYTFGSGTRLTVV.